The 7 T cell receptor beta chains listed next were all sequenced from one sample in a study of blood T cell repertoires in COVID-19. This table comes from immunoSEQ multiplex PCR, and its TCRdb copy is limited to in-frame clones, with some not included. The sample consists of around 100,000 clones, roughly 83% of them appearing once. The sample consisted of peripheral blood. The receptors were gathered from a woman aged 80 or over with active or convalescent COVID-19.

The chain links TRBV28 to TRBJ1-3; 8 bases align to TRBD1. This CDR3 spans 14 amino acids. J gave up 8 bases and V 5 bases, and 8 bases lay outside the gene matches. In germline, CDR1 is MDHEN, CDR2 SYDVKM. CDR3 sequence: CASSLRTGWDTIYF. The DNA for the CDR3 is TGTGCCAGCAGTCTGAGGACAGGGTGGGACACCATATATTTT.

This clone was detected once. The chain uses TRBV18 and TRBJ2-1, with 9 bases lining up with TRBD1. The CDR3 has 15 amino acids. The V and J ends lost 3 bases and 4 bases, in that order; junction bases with no gene match: 4. CDR1 and CDR2 from the germline V gene are KGHSH and LQKENI. CDR3 in DNA: TGTGCCAGCTCACCTACAGGGGGCGCTTACAATGAGCAGTTCTTC. This encodes CASSPTGGAYNEQFF. The whole variable domain, filled in from reference TRBV18 and TRBJ2-1, reads NAGVMQNPRHLVRRRGQEARLRCSPMKGHSHVYWYRQLPEEGLKFMVYLQKENIIDESGMPKERFSAEFPKEGPSILRIQQVVRGDSAAYFCASSPTGGAYNEQFFGPGTRLTVL.

The chain joins TRBV28 to TRBJ1-2; possibly TRBD1 for D (5 bases). Germline CDR1 is MDHEN and CDR2 is SYDVKM. The length of the CDR3 is 13 residues. V was trimmed by 6 bases and J by 8 bases, leaving 16 bases between them. The CDR3 reads CASRLSGVGGYTF. CDR3 in DNA: TGTGCCAGCAGACTTTCGGGGGTTGGAGGCTACACCTTC.

The chain is built from TRBV24-1 and TRBJ1-2; TRBD1 matches at 8 bases. The CDR3 consists of 14 residues. Germline CDR1 and CDR2: KGHDR and SFDVKD. V shed 7 bases, J shed 8 bases, and the junction held 11 bases outside the gene matches. The CDR3 loop reads CATRSDREANGYTF. CDR3 coding DNA: TGTGCCACCAGATCGGACAGGGAAGCCAACGGCTACACCTTC.

The J gene is TRBJ2-7, the V gene TRBV7-3, with D possibly TRBD1 on 6 matching bases. V was cut by 1 base and J by 2 bases, with 9 bases left in between. CDR3 length: 14 residues. Germline loops: CDR1 SGHTA, CDR2 FQGTGA. Written as DNA, the CDR3 is TGTGCCAGCAGCTTAAAGACAGGCCCCTACGAGCAGTACTTC. It encodes CASSLKTGPYEQYF.

CDR3 amino acids: CAISSGQSGTGELFF. The CDR3 coding sequence is TGTGCCATCAGTTCGGGACAGTCTGGGACCGGGGAGCTGTTTTTT. The rearrangement joins TRBV10-3 to TRBJ2-2, with 7 bases fitting TRBD1. J lost 5 bases, V lost 5 bases, and 8 bases had no gene match. The CDR3 covers 15 residues. Germline V lookup: CDR1 ENHRY, CDR2 SYGVKD.

This chain connects TRBV2 to TRBJ2-5, with 7 bases matching TRBD2. This CDR3 has 17 amino acids. Trimming removed 3 bases from V and 3 bases from J; junction bases left unmatched: 13. In germline, CDR1 is SNHLY, CDR2 FYNNEI. The DNA of the CDR3 is TGTGCCAGCAGTGACCCAATGGGAGGGAGGGCCGAAGAGACCCAGTACTTC. Translated, it gives CASSDPMGGRAEETQYF. The complete variable domain, with remaining parts taken from reference TRBV2 and TRBJ2-5, reads EPEVTQTPSHQVTQMGQEVILRCVPISNHLYFYWYRQILGQKVEFLVSFYNNEISEKSEIFDDQFSVERPDGSNFTLKIRSTKLEDSAMYFCASSDPMGGRAEETQYFGPGTRLLVL.